Listed below are T cell receptor beta chains from one sample, sequenced in a study of T cell responses to AZD1222 COVID-19 vaccine. Using immunoSEQ multiplex PCR, the repertoire was profiled, and TCRdb retains in-frame clones only, with some absent. The sample has 95,000 to 150,000 clones; about 90% are singletons. Sequenced here: peripheral blood, sampled on day 0 of AZD1222 vaccination. These receptors came from an adult in good health. Each CDR3 is given without its conserved first and last residue. D genes are given only for firm matches.

j_call	v_call	d_call	cdr3_length	cdr3_aa
TRBJ1-2	TRBV19	.	12	ASSISAGAAGYT
TRBJ1-5	TRBV5-1	.	12	ASSFGSGNQPQH
TRBJ1-2	TRBV5-8	.	9	ASSAGSGYT
TRBJ1-2	TRBV29-1	.	11	SVSRGNNYGYT
TRBJ1-1	TRBV6-5	.	11	ASSLRESTEAF
TRBJ2-3	TRBV7-9	.	10	ASMGLTDTQY
TRBJ1-6	TRBV5-1	.	11	ASSLASDSPLH
TRBJ1-1	TRBV27	TRBD1	14	ASSRDSLPLNTEAF
TRBJ2-5	TRBV7-9	TRBD2	14	ASSRLAGEEKETQY
TRBJ1-1	TRBV11-3	.	12	ASSLSRRGTEAF
TRBJ1-1	TRBV11-3	.	10	ASTMTRSEAF
TRBJ1-2	TRBV5-1	.	11	ASSPGTLDGYT
TRBJ2-1	TRBV7-9	TRBD2	10	ASSPGGNEQF
TRBJ1-5	TRBV19	.	11	ASTAWTGQPQH
TRBJ2-1	TRBV5-1	.	14	ASNLGRGDRVNEQF
TRBJ1-1	TRBV6-1	.	11	ASSEVANTEAF
TRBJ2-7	TRBV18	TRBD2	14	ASSPRAAGVTYEQY
TRBJ1-6	TRBV30	TRBD1	12	AWSLGQGVSPLH
TRBJ2-1	TRBV27	TRBD2	12	ASSLVAGAHEQF
TRBJ2-1	TRBV18	.	14	ASSPKTGTHYNEQF
TRBJ2-1	TRBV7-3	.	10	ASSPGRREQF
TRBJ1-1	TRBV5-1	.	12	ASSLAGVGTEAF
TRBJ1-5	TRBV28	.	12	ASRKAGGNQPQH
TRBJ2-1	TRBV29-1	TRBD2	13	SVPHQLAGENEQF
TRBJ1-5	TRBV30	TRBD1	11	AWSAHRGEPQH
TRBJ1-1	TRBV3-1/TRBV3-2	.	11	ASSLPGDTEAF
TRBJ1-4	TRBV18	.	13	ASSPRDSSNEKLF
TRBJ1-2	TRBV7-2	TRBD1	15	ASSKPGGGISNYGYT
TRBJ2-3	TRBV5-4	.	15	ASSSGGGGWTPDTQY
TRBJ1-3	TRBV5-1	.	14	ASTIATESSGNTIY